These 23 T cell receptor beta chains were all obtained from the same sample, sequenced in a study of shared clonotypes between healthy human individuals. Clones were read by immunoSEQ multiplex PCR, and TCRdb kept only the in-frame ones, dropping some. The sample contains around 700,000 clones, 73% of which appear only once. Sequencing input: memory CD4+ T cells sorted from blood. Subset given: CD45RA-negative fraction. The source of these receptors is a woman between 25 and 40 years old in good health.

This clone was found once. The chain combines TRBV7-3 with TRBJ2-1; 9 bases are shared with TRBD2. The CDR3 extends over 15 amino acids. V was clipped by 5 bases and J by 3 bases; unmatched bases: 5. Germline assignment: CDR1 SGHTA and CDR2 FQGTGA. The CDR3: CASSPSGNDYNEQFF. Written as DNA, the CDR3 is TGTGCCAGCAGCCCTAGCGGGAATGACTACAATGAGCAGTTCTTC. Combining the CDR3 with reference TRBV7-3 and TRBJ2-1 gives the whole variable domain GAGVSQTPSNKVTEKGKYVELRCDPISGHTALYWYRQSLGQGPEFLIYFQGTGAADDSGLPNDRFFAVRPEGSVSTLKIQRTERGDSAVYLCASSPSGNDYNEQFFGPGTRLTVL.

The chain is built from TRBV11-2 and TRBJ2-7; D gene unclear. CDR3 size: 14 residues. The germline V and J ends were trimmed by 0 bases and 4 bases, with 10 bases remaining between them. Germline V gives CDR1 SGHAT, CDR2 FQNNGV. The chain's CDR3 is CASSLDLGIYEQYF. The CDR3 DNA reads TGTGCCAGCAGCTTAGATTTGGGGATTTACGAGCAGTACTTC.

Concerning this clone: With a much larger clone just one base away, this may be a read error. Other DNA sequences in the same sample also yield this CDR3. The J gene is TRBJ2-3, the V gene TRBV9; D remains ambiguous. This CDR3 contains 12 residues. Between the trimmed V and J ends, which lost 2 bases and 0 bases, there was a span of 1 base. Germline V gives CDR1 SGDLS, CDR2 YYNGEE. CDR3 bases: TGTGCCAGCAGCGTGAGCACAGATACGCAGTATTTT. It translates to CASSVSTDTQYF.

The V call is TRBV5-6, the J call TRBJ2-1; D possibly corresponds to TRBD2 (5 bases). From germline, CDR1 is SGHDT and CDR2 YYEEEE. Trimming removed 4 bases at V and 0 bases at J, with 17 bases between. The CDR3 consists of 17 residues. CDR3: CASSPPSGLSSYNEQFF. The CDR3 nucleotides read TGTGCCAGCAGCCCACCAAGCGGTCTGAGCTCCTACAATGAGCAGTTCTTC.

The chain uses TRBV10-3 and TRBJ2-3; D is possibly TRBD1 or TRBD2 (5 bases each). CDR3 length equals 14 residues. V dropped 6 bases and J dropped 2 bases, with 12 bases sitting between them. CDR1 and CDR2 (germline): ENHRY, SYGVKD. CDR3 in amino acids: CAIRPGTSTDTQYF. DNA of the CDR3: TGTGCCATCAGACCCGGGACCTCCACAGATACGCAGTATTTT.

With regard to this clone: Other DNA sequences in the sample encode the same CDR3. The chain carries TRBV5-1 and TRBJ1-3; D is undetermined. V lost 3 bases and J 0 bases, leaving 7 bases between the germline ends. Looked up from germline, CDR1 is SGHRS and CDR2 is YFSETQ. The CDR3 is made up of 14 amino acids. In DNA form, the CDR3 reads TGCGCCAGCAGCTCCGGAACCTCTGGAAACACCATATATTTT. This translates into CASSSGTSGNTIYF. Full variable domain (outside the CDR3, taken from reference TRBV5-1 and TRBJ1-3): KAGVTQTPRYLIKTRGQQVTLSCSPISGHRSVSWYQQTPGQGLQFLFEYFSETQRNKGNFPGRFSGRQFSNSRSEMNVSTLELGDSALYLCASSSGTSGNTIYFGEGSWLTVV.

The V call is TRBV28, the J call TRBJ2-7; possible D gene TRBD2, 5 bases. Germline loops: CDR1 MDHEN, CDR2 SYDVKM. The CDR3 spans 12 residues. The V and J ends lost 6 bases and 3 bases respectively, with 9 bases between them. The CDR3 loop reads CASSTRGYEQYF. DNA of the CDR3: TGTGCCAGCAGCACCCGGGGCTACGAGCAGTACTTC.

The V and J genes are TRBV7-3 and TRBJ2-1, with 14 bases aligning to TRBD2. Germline lookup yields CDR1 SGHTA and CDR2 FQGTGA. V shed 2 bases and J 10 bases; nucleotides not matched to a gene: 4. This CDR3 is built from 15 residues. The CDR3 loop reads CASSLEGLAGEEQFF. The CDR3 DNA sequence: TGTGCCAGCAGCTTAGAGGGACTAGCGGGAGAAGAGCAGTTCTTC.

The V and J genes are TRBV19 and TRBJ2-2, with no clear D. The CDR3 runs to 16 residues. The germline V gene has CDR1 LNHDA and CDR2 SQIVND (reference sequence). Deletions cut 5 bases from V and 0 bases from J, with 13 bases between. CDR3 nucleotide sequence: TGTGCCAGTAGTTCTCTATCACACGCGAACACCGGGGAGCTGTTTTTT. Translation: CASSSLSHANTGELFF.

V gene TRBV18 combines with J gene TRBJ1-1; possibly TRBD1 for D (5 bases). V was trimmed by 6 bases and J by 3 bases, leaving 17 bases between them. Germline lookup yields CDR1 KGHSH and CDR2 LQKENI. The length of the CDR3 is 15 residues. The CDR3 sequence is CASSHAQGLDTEAFF. The DNA for the CDR3 is TGTGCCAGCTCCCACGCGCAGGGTTTGGACACTGAAGCTTTCTTT.

This clone was counted ten times or more. The chain combines TRBV4-2 with TRBJ2-2; no reliable D call. The V and J ends lost 1 base and 9 bases respectively, with 6 bases between them. The CDR3 has 12 amino acids. The V gene's germline CDR1 is LGHNA and CDR2 YNFKEQ. CDR3 in DNA: TGTGCCAGCAGCCAAGTGGGGAGGGAGCTGTTTTTT. It is translated as CASSQVGRELFF.

In its sample, this clone was seen a few times. This chain connects TRBV27 to TRBJ2-7, with D possibly matching TRBD2 (5 bases). This CDR3 is built from 14 residues. Germline V gene data show CDR1 as MNHEY and CDR2 as SMNVEV (reference sequence). V was shortened by 3 bases and J by 2 bases, with 11 bases between the two germline ends. This chain's CDR3 is CASSFGRGTYEQYF. The CDR3 DNA follows: TGTGCCAGCAGTTTCGGACGGGGAACCTACGAGCAGTACTTC.

Concerning this clone itself: At the DNA level, this CDR3 is encoded by other sequences in the same sample as well. The chain joins TRBV18 to TRBJ1-1, with TRBD1 identical over 7 bases. Per the germline V gene, CDR1 is KGHSH and CDR2 is LQKENI. Trimming took 3 bases from V and 1 from J; bases not matched to a gene: 5. The CDR3 contains 15 residues. The CDR3 DNA reads TGTGCCAGCTCACCCGAACAGGGGAAGAACACTGAAGCTTTCTTT. Protein sequence: CASSPEQGKNTEAFF.

This clone was seen more than once but under ten times. This rearrangement joins TRBV30 to TRBJ2-2; D remains ambiguous. Looked up from germline, CDR1 is GTSNPN and CDR2 is SVGIG (reference sequence). CDR3 length: 11 residues. Trimming pared 1 base from V and 8 bases from J, leaving 5 bases between. CDR3 sequence (DNA): TGTGCCTGGAGTGGGGTAGGGGAGCTGTTTTTT. It yields the protein CAWSGVGELFF.

This chain uses TRBV5-1 with TRBJ2-1; no reliable D call. Germline loops: CDR1 SGHRS, CDR2 YFSETQ. V lost 0 bases, J lost 10 bases, and 17 bases lay in between. This CDR3 spans 15 amino acids. CDR3 amino acids: CASSLGVAAASEQFF. DNA for the CDR3: TGCGCCAGCAGCTTGGGGGTAGCTGCAGCGTCGGAGCAGTTCTTC.

This clone showed up just a few times. The gene calls are TRBV27 and TRBJ2-7, with 10 bases fitting TRBD2. CDR3 length: 15 amino acids. Germline V CDR1 and CDR2: MNHEY, SMNVEV (reference sequence). The V gene end was trimmed by 5 bases and the J gene end by 3 bases; junction bases not matched to a gene: 7. This chain's CDR3 is CASSKVASGSYEQYF. DNA for the CDR3: TGTGCCAGCAGTAAAGTGGCTAGCGGGAGCTACGAGCAGTACTTC.

CDR3 coding DNA: TGTGCCAGTAGTCCAAACGGGGGCGGGAGAGCTGGCGAGCAGTACTTC. Translating gives CASSPNGGGRAGEQYF. The chain employs TRBV19 and TRBJ2-7; possibly TRBD2 for D (7 bases). Germline CDR1 and CDR2: LNHDA and SQIVND (reference sequence). Trimming shortened V by 5 bases and J by 6 bases, and 23 bases separated the two germline ends. The CDR3 is made up of 16 amino acids.

The chain employs TRBV2 and TRBJ1-2; weak D call: TRBD1 (6 bases). The CDR3 has 13 residues. The germline V gene encodes CDR1 SNHLY and CDR2 FYNNEI. Deletions cut 5 bases from V and 2 bases from J, with 9 bases between. As DNA, the CDR3 is TGTGCCAGCAGTACAGGGTCCAACTATGGCTACACCTTC. Encoded protein: CASSTGSNYGYTF.

This clone was counted ten times or more. The chain has TRBV29-1 and TRBJ2-2, with no clear D. This CDR3 region has 13 residues. V shed 7 bases and J shed 1 base, with 10 bases lying between them. Germline CDR1 SQVTM, CDR2 ANQGSEA. CDR3 sequence (DNA): TGCAGCGCCCGATCTCTGAACACCGGGGAGCTGTTTTTT. Protein: CSARSLNTGELFF.

At least ten counts were recorded for this clone. This chain links TRBV7-3 with TRBJ2-3; D is unresolved. The CDR3 runs 15 residues. Germline V gives CDR1 SGHTA, CDR2 FQGTGA. With 1 base removed from V and 4 bases from J, the gap between germline ends came to 12 bases. CDR3 residues: CASSLNGRLADTQYF. The DNA of the CDR3 is TGTGCCAGCAGCTTAAACGGGCGGCTAGCAGATACGCAGTATTTT.

The V call is TRBV5-1, the J call TRBJ2-7; perhaps TRBD2 as D (5 bases). V lost 0 bases, J lost 3 bases, and 10 bases lay in between. The CDR3 covers 14 residues. The germline gives CDR1 SGHRS, CDR2 YFSETQ. CDR3 amino acids: CASSLGAGLYEQYF. The CDR3, as DNA: TGCGCCAGCAGCTTGGGGGCTGGACTCTACGAGCAGTACTTC.

This clone has a handful of counts. V and J are TRBV6-1 and TRBJ2-7; D gene unclear. The CDR3 length is 14 residues. V lost 2 bases and J lost 2, with 10 bases in between. CDR1 MNHNS and CDR2 SASEGT come from the germline V gene. DNA for the CDR3: TGTGCCAGCAGTGAACTGGGATCAACCTACGAGCAGTACTTC. It translates to CASSELGSTYEQYF.

This clone was observed once. This chain links TRBV14 with TRBJ1-4; possible D gene TRBD1, 5 bases. V was shortened by 1 base and J by 8 bases, with 8 bases between the two germline ends. CDR3 length: 13 amino acids. Germline-derived CDR1 and CDR2 are SGHDN and FVKESK. The CDR3 sequence is CASSQVRGEKLFF. As DNA, the CDR3 is TGTGCCAGCAGCCAAGTTCGGGGGGAAAAACTGTTTTTT.